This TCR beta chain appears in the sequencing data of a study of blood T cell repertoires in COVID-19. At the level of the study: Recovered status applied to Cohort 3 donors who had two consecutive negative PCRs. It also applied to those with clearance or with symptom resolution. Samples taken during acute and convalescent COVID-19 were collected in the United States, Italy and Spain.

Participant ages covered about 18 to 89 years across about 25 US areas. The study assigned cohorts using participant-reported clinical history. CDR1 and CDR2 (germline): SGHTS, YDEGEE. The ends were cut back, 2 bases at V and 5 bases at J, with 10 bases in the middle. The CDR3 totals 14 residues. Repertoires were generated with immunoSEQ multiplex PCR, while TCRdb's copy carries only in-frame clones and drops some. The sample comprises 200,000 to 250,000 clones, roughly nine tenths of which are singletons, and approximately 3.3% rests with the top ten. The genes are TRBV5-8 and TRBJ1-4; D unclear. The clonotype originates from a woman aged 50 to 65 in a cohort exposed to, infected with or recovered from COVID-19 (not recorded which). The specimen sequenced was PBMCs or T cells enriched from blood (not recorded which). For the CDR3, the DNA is TGTGCCAGCAGCTTTCGTCGGGAAAATGAAAAACTGTTTTTT. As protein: CASSFRRENEKLFF.